Included here is one T cell receptor beta chain sequence, with context. As yet, its antigen is unknown. Data came from immunoSEQ multiplex PCR; TCRdb stores just in-frame clones and leaves some out. The table records 250,000 to 400,000 clones, 88% of them present only once. The data originate from a study of cytomegalovirus exposure and HLA in healthy donors. Looking at the study overall: In a later analysis, the 100 to 150 validation repertoires were reported to have used the same platform as the approximately 700 first-cohort repertoires.

Study results and caveats: The study listed under 200 cytomegalovirus-associated TCR beta chains. Reportedly, diagnosis of cytomegalovirus status by the classifier showed high specificity and sensitivity.

Germline loops: CDR1 MNHNS, CDR2 SASEGT. Losses at the gene ends were 6 bases for V and 4 bases for J; bases not matched to a gene: 6. The CDR3 is 15 residues long. The chain recombines TRBV6-1 with TRBJ1-4; TRBD1 aligns across 9 bases. The sequence was obtained from a man aged 25 to 45 in good health and CMV-seronegative. The sample was PBMCs. The CDR3 protein is CASRATGGGNEKLFF. CDR3 in DNA: TGTGCCAGCAGGGCTACAGGGGGCGGTAATGAAAAACTGTTTTTT.